The present TCR beta chain was sequenced within a study of control samples from healthy donors and cancer patients. The sample holds one count of this clone. Germline lookup yields CDR1 MNHEY and CDR2 SVGEGT. This CDR3 is 16 amino acids long. Unmatched junction bases numbered 7, after V lost 2 bases and J lost 6 bases. The protocol was immunoSEQ multiplex PCR, while the TCRdb copy is restricted to in-frame clones and leaves out a portion. The data contain roughly 95,000 clones, roughly 92% of them seen just once; the ten biggest clones take up around 2.8%. The sample taken for sequencing was blood. The chain is built from TRBV6-2 or TRBV6-3 and TRBJ1-6; 7 bases align to TRBD1. The TCR comes from a human donor in good health. The donor label of this sample is uncertain. The CDR3 sequence: CASSYPSGQINSPLHF. DNA for the CDR3: TGTGCCAGCAGTTACCCCTCGGGACAGATTAATTCACCCCTCCACTTT.